The rows below give T cell receptor beta chains drawn from one sample of a study of radiotherapy plus CTLA-4 blockade in lung cancer. TCRdb keeps only in-frame clones here, not all; method: immunoSEQ multiplex PCR. The sample carries about 86,000 clones, around 86% recorded once. This material consisted of peripheral blood, taken from a patient treated with radiotherapy plus ipilimumab. These receptor sequences come from a human donor with non-small cell lung cancer who had stable disease on radiotherapy plus ipilimumab. CDR3s include the opening cysteine and the closing phenylalanine or tryptophan. The D gene is left open where the match is weak. A row's size may be missing; if present it is once, few, many or a size class.

CDR3 length: 14; clone size: few; D gene: -; J gene: TRBJ2-7; V gene: TRBV14; CDR3 DNA: TGTGCCAGCAGCCAAAATCTGGGATCCTACGAGCAGTACTTC; CDR3 protein: CASSQNLGSYEQYF
CDR3 length: 14; clone size: -; D gene: -; J gene: TRBJ2-7; V gene: TRBV11-2; CDR3 DNA: TGTGCCAGCAGCTTAGTACTAGAGAACTACGAGCAGTACTTC; CDR3 protein: CASSLVLENYEQYF
CDR3 length: 14; clone size: few; D gene: -; J gene: TRBJ1-2; V gene: TRBV14; CDR3 DNA: TGTGCCAGCAGCACCAGGACCGGGGCGGGTGGCTACACCTTC; CDR3 protein: CASSTRTGAGGYTF
CDR3 length: 17; clone size: -; D gene: -; J gene: TRBJ1-5; V gene: TRBV28; CDR3 DNA: TGTGCCAGCAGTTTACCCCTCGTGGGTTCAGCGCAGCAGCCCCAGCATTTT; CDR3 protein: CASSLPLVGSAQQPQHF
CDR3 length: 15; clone size: few; D gene: TRBD2; J gene: TRBJ2-5; V gene: TRBV19; CDR3 DNA: TGTGCCAGTAGTGGCGGCGGGGGTATCCAAGAGACCCAGTACTTC; CDR3 protein: CASSGGGGIQETQYF
CDR3 length: 15; clone size: -; D gene: -; J gene: TRBJ2-6; V gene: TRBV29-1; CDR3 DNA: TGCAGCGTTGAGGCGGTTAACTCTGGGGCCAACGTCCTGACTTTC; CDR3 protein: CSVEAVNSGANVLTF
CDR3 length: 15; clone size: -; D gene: TRBD2; J gene: TRBJ2-7; V gene: TRBV6-1; CDR3 DNA: TGTGCCAGCAGTGAACCCGGGGGGGCGACTTACGAGCAGTACTTC; CDR3 protein: CASSEPGGATYEQYF
CDR3 length: 15; clone size: -; D gene: -; J gene: TRBJ2-2; V gene: TRBV7-2; CDR3 DNA: TGTGCCAGCAGCCCCTCGTTATCTATAGCCGGGGAGCTGTTTTTT; CDR3 protein: CASSPSLSIAGELFF
CDR3 length: 16; clone size: -; D gene: TRBD1; J gene: TRBJ1-1; V gene: TRBV18; CDR3 DNA: TGTGCCAGCTCACCCACCCGACAGGGGGCTATAACTGAAGCTTTCTTT; CDR3 protein: CASSPTRQGAITEAFF
CDR3 length: 13; clone size: -; D gene: -; J gene: TRBJ2-7; V gene: TRBV5-5; CDR3 DNA: TGTGCCAGCAGCCCGGGCGGGAACTACGAGCAGTACTTC; CDR3 protein: CASSPGGNYEQYF
CDR3 length: 15; clone size: -; D gene: -; J gene: TRBJ2-1; V gene: TRBV10-3; CDR3 DNA: TGTGCCACCACCAGCGGGTCTGCATTCGGATCTGAGCAGTTCTTC; CDR3 protein: CATTSGSAFGSEQFF
CDR3 length: 11; clone size: -; D gene: -; J gene: TRBJ2-2; V gene: TRBV5-6; CDR3 DNA: TGTGCCAGCAGCTTTGAGGGGGAGCTGTTTTTT; CDR3 protein: CASSFEGELFF
CDR3 length: 15; clone size: -; D gene: TRBD1; J gene: TRBJ2-5; V gene: TRBV18; CDR3 DNA: TGTGCCAGCTCACTGGGACAGCTGTACCAAGAGACCCAGTACTTC; CDR3 protein: CASSLGQLYQETQYF
CDR3 length: 14; clone size: -; D gene: TRBD2; J gene: TRBJ2-7; V gene: TRBV28; CDR3 DNA: TGTGCCAGCAGAGAGCGACTAGCCCACTACGAGCAGTACTTC; CDR3 protein: CASRERLAHYEQYF
CDR3 length: 15; clone size: -; D gene: -; J gene: TRBJ1-2; V gene: TRBV28; CDR3 DNA: TGTGCCAGCAGCGTGGGAACGGGAGCTAACTATGGCTACACCTTC; CDR3 protein: CASSVGTGANYGYTF
CDR3 length: 13; clone size: -; D gene: -; J gene: TRBJ2-7; V gene: TRBV28; CDR3 DNA: TGTGCCAGCAGCACTCCCGGGACCGCCGAGCAGTACTTC; CDR3 protein: CASSTPGTAEQYF
CDR3 length: 14; clone size: -; D gene: -; J gene: TRBJ2-7; V gene: TRBV25-1; CDR3 DNA: TGTGCCAGCAGTGAGGCCGGGGTGTGGGCGAAGCAGTACTTC; CDR3 protein: CASSEAGVWAKQYF
CDR3 length: 14; clone size: once; D gene: -; J gene: TRBJ2-7; V gene: TRBV25-1; CDR3 DNA: TGTGCCAGCAGTGAATATACTGGCCGGGGCGAGCAGTACTTC; CDR3 protein: CASSEYTGRGEQYF
CDR3 length: 14; clone size: -; D gene: -; J gene: TRBJ1-2; V gene: TRBV7-2; CDR3 DNA: TGTGCCAGCAGCTTTGGGGGTTCAAGTTATGGCTACACCTTC; CDR3 protein: CASSFGGSSYGYTF
CDR3 length: 19; clone size: -; D gene: -; J gene: TRBJ2-7; V gene: TRBV7-9; CDR3 DNA: TGTGCCAGCAGCTTAGCGATGGTGGTCTTAAGGGGGAGCTCCTACGAGCAGTACTTC; CDR3 protein: CASSLAMVVLRGSSYEQYF
CDR3 length: 15; clone size: -; D gene: -; J gene: TRBJ2-7; V gene: TRBV29-1; CDR3 DNA: TGCAGCGTTGTCGTGACCCGATCTAGGGGATCCGAGCAGTACTTC; CDR3 protein: CSVVVTRSRGSEQYF
CDR3 length: 15; clone size: -; D gene: -; J gene: TRBJ1-2; V gene: TRBV5-4; CDR3 DNA: TGTGCCAGCAGCTTGAGAGTTGGAGCTAACTATGGCTACACCTTC; CDR3 protein: CASSLRVGANYGYTF